These 20 T cell receptor beta chains were sequenced from one sample in a study of blood T cell repertoires in COVID-19. Generated by immunoSEQ multiplex PCR, the TCRdb table keeps only in-frame clones and is missing some. Of about 64,000 clones in the sample, about nine tenths were seen once. The specimen was peripheral blood. The receptors stem from a man aged 50-59 years with active COVID-19.

The chain combines TRBV7-8 with TRBJ2-5; 7 nucleotides match TRBD2. There are 15 residues in the CDR3. The V segment lost 10 bases and the J segment 2 bases; nucleotides outside the gene matches: 13. Germline V gives CDR1 SGHVS, CDR2 FQNEAQ. DNA of the CDR3: TGTGCCATTTACCGATGGGGGGGGGATCAAGAGACCCAGTACTTC. Its protein product is CAIYRWGGDQETQYF.

This chain connects TRBV30 to TRBJ2-7; 9 nucleotides line up with TRBD2. Germline trimming cut 3 bases from V and 0 bases from J; bases unmatched to any gene: 6. Germline V CDR1 and CDR2: GTSNPN, SVGIG (reference sequence). This CDR3 has 15 amino acids. The CDR3 nucleotides read TGTGCCTGGAGCCCTAGCGGGGCCAGCTCCTACGAGCAGTACTTC. This sequence encodes CAWSPSGASSYEQYF.

The J gene is TRBJ2-7, the V gene TRBV15; a weak D match, TRBD1 (6 bases). Between the trimmed V and J ends, which lost 1 base and 0 bases, there was a span of 10 bases. Looked up from germline, CDR1 is LNHNV and CDR2 is YYDKDF (reference sequence). The length of the CDR3 is 15 residues. This chain's CDR3 is CATSRVTGPSYEQYF. As DNA, the CDR3 is TGTGCCACCAGCAGAGTCACAGGGCCCTCCTACGAGCAGTACTTC.

The CDR3 loop is CSAGGEFYGYTF. Here the CDR3 DNA reads TGCAGCGCCGGCGGGGAGTTCTATGGCTACACCTTC. The V call is TRBV29-1, the J call TRBJ1-2; D is unresolved. CDR1 SQVTM and CDR2 ANQGSEA come from the germline V gene. V dropped 7 bases and J dropped 4 bases, with 13 bases sitting between them. The CDR3 totals 12 residues.

The gene calls are TRBV9 and TRBJ2-2; D perhaps matches TRBD1 (5 bases). V shed 0 bases and J shed 6 bases, with 12 bases lying between them. The CDR3 length is 15 residues. In germline, CDR1 is SGDLS, CDR2 YYNGEE. For the CDR3, the DNA is TGTGCCAGCAGCGTAGGCAGGGTTTCGGCCGGGGAGCTGTTTTTT. This encodes CASSVGRVSAGELFF.

The rearrangement joins TRBV19 to TRBJ1-5, with TRBD1 identical over 7 bases. Germline trimming cut 3 bases from V and 2 bases from J; bases unmatched to any gene: 4. The CDR3 sequence is 15 residues long. Germline V gene data show CDR1 as LNHDA and CDR2 as SQIVND (reference sequence). CDR3 coding DNA: TGTGCCAGTAGTATTATTGGACAGGGCAATCAGCCCCAGCATTTT. Translation: CASSIIGQGNQPQHF.

The CDR3 bases are TGCGCCAGCAGCCCCCTAGGGGCCGGGGAGCTGTTTTTT. Translating gives CASSPLGAGELFF. The rearrangement links TRBV4-1 to TRBJ2-2; D perhaps matches TRBD1 (5 bases). Germline loops: CDR1 MGHRA, CDR2 YSYEKL. The CDR3 is 13 residues long. V shed 4 bases and J shed 6 bases, with 9 bases lying between them.

The gene calls are TRBV5-1 and TRBJ1-1; TRBD1 might be the D (5 bases). The CDR3 is 15 residues long. V was shortened by 5 bases and J by 1 base, with 15 bases between the two germline ends. Germline V lookup: CDR1 SGHRS, CDR2 YFSETQ. Written as DNA, the CDR3 is TGCGCCAGCAGTCTGGGGGGAGTCCAGAACACTGAAGCTTTCTTT. Protein: CASSLGGVQNTEAFF. The whole variable domain, filled in from reference TRBV5-1 and TRBJ1-1, reads KAGVTQTPRYLIKTRGQQVTLSCSPISGHRSVSWYQQTPGQGLQFLFEYFSETQRNKGNFPGRFSGRQFSNSRSEMNVSTLELGDSALYLCASSLGGVQNTEAFFGQGTRLTVV.

The chain combines TRBV18 with TRBJ1-2, with TRBD1 matching over 7 bases. This CDR3 is 15 amino acids long. Unmatched junction bases numbered 10, after V lost 5 bases and J lost 4 bases. Germline V CDR1 and CDR2: KGHSH, LQKENI. In DNA, the CDR3 is TGTGCCAGCTCAGCGGGACAGTATGATTCCTATGGCTACACCTTC. Residues: CASSAGQYDSYGYTF. Together with reference TRBV18 and TRBJ1-2, the CDR3 gives the full variable domain: NAGVMQNPRHLVRRRGQEARLRCSPMKGHSHVYWYRQLPEEGLKFMVYLQKENIIDESGMPKERFSAEFPKEGPSILRIQQVVRGDSAAYFCASSAGQYDSYGYTFGSGTRLTVV.

The gene calls are TRBV5-1 and TRBJ1-1, with 7 nucleotides matching TRBD1. CDR1 SGHRS and CDR2 YFSETQ come from the germline V gene. V lost 6 bases and J lost 0; bases outside the gene matches: 8. The CDR3 has 15 amino acids. The CDR3 is CASTQGGQMNTEAFF. CDR3 nucleotides: TGCGCCAGCACCCAAGGGGGACAGATGAACACTGAAGCTTTCTTT.

This chain uses TRBV5-1 with TRBJ2-7, with TRBD1 matching 10 bases. The CDR3 length is 15 residues. CDR1 and CDR2 (germline): SGHRS, YFSETQ. Losses at the gene ends were 6 bases for V and 2 bases for J; bases not matched to a gene: 8. CDR3 region: CASTPLGQGAYEQYF. The CDR3 bases are TGCGCCAGCACCCCTCTCGGACAGGGGGCCTACGAGCAGTACTTC.

V gene TRBV28 combines with J gene TRBJ2-7, with D hard to call. Germline values: CDR1 MDHEN, CDR2 SYDVKM. V lost 5 bases and J 3 bases, leaving 8 bases between the germline ends. The CDR3 sequence is 12 residues long. The CDR3 reads CASSLNIYEQYF. In DNA form, the CDR3 reads TGTGCCAGCAGTCTCAACATCTACGAGCAGTACTTC.

This sequence joins TRBV6-4 and TRBJ2-1; weak D call: TRBD1 (7 bases). Germline V gives CDR1 MRHNA, CDR2 SNTAGT. Trimming took 8 bases from V and 7 from J, leaving 15 bases between them. This CDR3 comprises 13 residues. This CDR3 is CASAEGAENEQFF. The DNA for the CDR3 is TGTGCCAGCGCGGAGGGGGCAGAGAATGAGCAGTTCTTC.

The genes are TRBV18 and TRBJ2-7; 14 bases are shared with TRBD2. Unmatched junction bases numbered 6, after V lost 2 bases and J lost 0 bases. The CDR3 length is 18 residues. Per the germline V gene, CDR1 is KGHSH and CDR2 is LQKENI. CDR3 protein: CASSPLGLAGGSSYEQYF. As DNA, the CDR3 is TGTGCCAGCTCACCATTAGGACTAGCGGGGGGAAGCTCCTACGAGCAGTACTTC.

The chain joins TRBV5-4 to TRBJ2-3; D may be TRBD2 (5 bases). CDR1 is SGHNT and CDR2 is YYREEE in the germline V gene (reference sequence). Trimming cost V 5 bases and J 1 base, with 11 bases left between them. This CDR3 is 14 amino acids long. The CDR3 loop reads CASSYGAGTDTQYF. CDR3 bases: TGTGCCAGCAGTTACGGAGCGGGCACAGATACGCAGTATTTT.

The CDR3 DNA sequence: TGCGCCAGCAGCTTGGGAACAGGGGGGAACTATGGCTACACCTTC. This translates into CASSLGTGGNYGYTF. The chain has TRBV5-1 and TRBJ1-2; 8 nucleotides match TRBD1. V shed 0 bases and J 2 bases; nucleotides not matched to a gene: 3. In germline, CDR1 is SGHRS, CDR2 YFSETQ. This CDR3 contains 15 residues. Full variable domain (remainder filled in from reference TRBV5-1 and TRBJ1-2): KAGVTQTPRYLIKTRGQQVTLSCSPISGHRSVSWYQQTPGQGLQFLFEYFSETQRNKGNFPGRFSGRQFSNSRSEMNVSTLELGDSALYLCASSLGTGGNYGYTFGSGTRLTVV.

This chain joins TRBV7-6 and TRBJ1-4; a weak D match, TRBD1 (6 bases). V was cut by 2 bases and J by 8 bases, with 12 bases left in between. Germline assignment: CDR1 SGHVS and CDR2 FNYEAQ. CDR3 length equals 14 residues. CDR3 protein: CASSLQQGREKLFF. As DNA, the CDR3 is TGTGCCAGCAGCTTACAACAGGGACGGGAAAAACTGTTTTTT.

This clone was observed a few times. The rearrangement uses TRBV7-9 and TRBJ1-5, with 8 bases fitting TRBD1. CDR1 and CDR2 (germline): SEHNR, FQNEAQ (reference sequence). V shed 5 bases, J shed 7 bases, and the junction held 13 bases outside the gene matches. The length of the CDR3 is 16 residues. The CDR3 sequence is CASSTSTGALGQPQHF. CDR3 DNA sequence: TGTGCCAGCAGCACCTCGACAGGGGCTCTCGGGCAGCCCCAGCATTTT.

The gene calls are TRBV3-1 (or the pseudogene TRBV3-2) and TRBJ2-3; 14 nucleotides agree with TRBD2. The CDR3 extends over 18 amino acids. The germline gives CDR1 LGHDT, CDR2 YNNKEL (reference sequence). J was trimmed by 3 bases and V by 3 bases; bases with no gene match: 8. This chain's CDR3 is CASSHQGLAGEVTDTQYF. As DNA, the CDR3 is TGTGCCAGCAGCCATCAGGGACTAGCGGGAGAAGTTACAGATACGCAGTATTTT.

The CDR3 region is CASSQEGTRNYNEQFF. CDR3 nucleotide sequence: TGCGCCAGCAGCCAAGAGGGCACTAGGAATTACAATGAGCAGTTCTTC. V is TRBV4-1 and J is TRBJ2-1, with D possibly TRBD2 on 5 matching bases. The CDR3 totals 16 residues. Trimming shortened V by 0 bases and J by 4 bases, and 13 bases separated the two germline ends. The germline V gene has CDR1 MGHRA and CDR2 YSYEKL.